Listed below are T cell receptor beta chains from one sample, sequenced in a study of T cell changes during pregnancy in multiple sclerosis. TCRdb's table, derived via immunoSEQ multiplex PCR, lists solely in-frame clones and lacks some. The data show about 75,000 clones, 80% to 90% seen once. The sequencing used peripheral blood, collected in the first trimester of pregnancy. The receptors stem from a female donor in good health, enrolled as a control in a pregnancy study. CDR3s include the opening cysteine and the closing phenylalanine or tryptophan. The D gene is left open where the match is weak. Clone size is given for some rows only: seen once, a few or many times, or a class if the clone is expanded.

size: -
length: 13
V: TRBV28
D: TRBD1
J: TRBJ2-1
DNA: TGTGCCAGCAGTCCCCAGGGGGACGATGAGCAGTTCTTC
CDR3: CASSPQGDDEQFF

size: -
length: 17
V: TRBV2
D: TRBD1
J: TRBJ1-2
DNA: TGTGCCAGCAGCGGAATTAGCTGGCGGGGACAGGGAGATGGCTACACCTTC
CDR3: CASSGISWRGQGDGYTF

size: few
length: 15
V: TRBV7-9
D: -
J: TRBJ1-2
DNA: TGTGCCAGCAGCTTAGGAGGGCCGGCCCCAAATGGCTACACCTTC
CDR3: CASSLGGPAPNGYTF

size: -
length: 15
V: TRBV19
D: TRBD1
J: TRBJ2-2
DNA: TGTGCCAGTCGTTATGGACAGGCGAACACCGGGGAGCTGTTTTTT
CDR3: CASRYGQANTGELFF

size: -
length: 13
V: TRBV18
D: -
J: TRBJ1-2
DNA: TGTGCCAGCTCACCCTCATCAGGGTATGGCTACACCTTC
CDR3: CASSPSSGYGYTF

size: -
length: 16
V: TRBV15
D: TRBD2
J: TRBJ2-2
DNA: TGTGCCACCAGCAGAGACCAGCGGGATGTTGCCGGGGAGCTGTTTTTT
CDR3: CATSRDQRDVAGELFF

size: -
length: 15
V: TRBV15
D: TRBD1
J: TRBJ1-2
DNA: TGTGCCACCAGCCCTGGGGCAGGGGGCGGCTATGGCTACACCTTC
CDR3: CATSPGAGGGYGYTF

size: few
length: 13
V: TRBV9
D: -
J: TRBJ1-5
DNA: TGTGCCAGCAGCGTAGCTAATGATCAGCCCCAGCATTTT
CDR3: CASSVANDQPQHF

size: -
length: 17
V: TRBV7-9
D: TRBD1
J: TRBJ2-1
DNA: TGTGCCAGCAGCTCCGTGGGGGGGACAGGGGCTTACGGTGAGCAGTTCTTC
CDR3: CASSSVGGTGAYGEQFF

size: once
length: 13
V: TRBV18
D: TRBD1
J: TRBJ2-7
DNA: TGTGCCAGCTCACCAGCCGACAGGGTGGATCAGTACTTC
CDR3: CASSPADRVDQYF

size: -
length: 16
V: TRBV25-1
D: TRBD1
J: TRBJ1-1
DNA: TGTGCCAGCAGCTCCTGGGGACAGGGCAAGGCCACTGAAGCTTTCTTT
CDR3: CASSSWGQGKATEAFF

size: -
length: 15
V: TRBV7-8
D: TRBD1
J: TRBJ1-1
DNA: TGTGCCAGCAGCTTACAGGGGGATGGAGACACTGAAGCTTTCTTT
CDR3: CASSLQGDGDTEAFF

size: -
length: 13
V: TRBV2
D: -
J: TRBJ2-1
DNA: TGTGCCAGCAGGACTACCCTCTACAATGAGCAGTTCTTC
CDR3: CASRTTLYNEQFF

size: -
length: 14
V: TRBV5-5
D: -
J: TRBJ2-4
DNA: TGTGCCAGCAGCTTGGGGCTGGCCAAAAACATTCAGTACTTC
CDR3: CASSLGLAKNIQYF

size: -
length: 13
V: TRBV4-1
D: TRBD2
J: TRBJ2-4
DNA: TGCGCCAGCAGCCAAGATTGGGGGGGTGAATCGTACTTC
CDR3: CASSQDWGGESYF

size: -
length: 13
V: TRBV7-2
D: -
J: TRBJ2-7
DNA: TGTGCCAGCAGCCCCCGAAGAACTTACGAGCAGTACTTC
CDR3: CASSPRRTYEQYF

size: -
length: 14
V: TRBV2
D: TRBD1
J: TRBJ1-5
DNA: TGTGCCAGCAGTAAAACAGGGGACAATCAGCCCCAGCATTTT
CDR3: CASSKTGDNQPQHF

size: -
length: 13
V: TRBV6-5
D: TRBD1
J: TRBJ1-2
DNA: TGTGCCAGCAGTTACTCGGCAGGGGGAGGCTACACCTTC
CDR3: CASSYSAGGGYTF

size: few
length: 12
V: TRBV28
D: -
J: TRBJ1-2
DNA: TGTGCCAGCAGCCTCAACTTGAGCGGCTACACCTTC
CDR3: CASSLNLSGYTF

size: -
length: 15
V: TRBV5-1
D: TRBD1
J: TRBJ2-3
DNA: TGCGCCAGCAGCTTGAGGGGGCCCCGCACAGATACGCAGTATTTT
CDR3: CASSLRGPRTDTQYF

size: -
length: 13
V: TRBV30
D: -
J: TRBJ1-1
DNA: TGTGCCTGGTCGCACAGCATGAACACTGAAGCTTTCTTT
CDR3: CAWSHSMNTEAFF

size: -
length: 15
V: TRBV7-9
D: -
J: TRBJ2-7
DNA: TGTGCCAGCAGCTTAGAGGGCAGGGCGAGAGAGGAGCAGTACTTC
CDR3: CASSLEGRAREEQYF

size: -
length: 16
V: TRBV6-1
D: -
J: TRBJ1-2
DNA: TGTGCCAGCAGTGATAGGTCTGGGCTCCACTACTATGGCTACACCTTC
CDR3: CASSDRSGLHYYGYTF

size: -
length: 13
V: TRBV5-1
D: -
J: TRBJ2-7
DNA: TGCGCCAGCAGCTTGCAGGGGTCCTACGAGCAGTACTTC
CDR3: CASSLQGSYEQYF

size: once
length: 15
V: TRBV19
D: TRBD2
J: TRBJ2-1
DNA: TGTGCCAGTATCGCTAGCGGGGGACGATACAATGAGCAGTTCTTC
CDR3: CASIASGGRYNEQFF

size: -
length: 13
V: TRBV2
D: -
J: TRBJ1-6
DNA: TGTGCCAACCAGGGCGAACGTAATTCACCCCTCCACTTT
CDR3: CANQGERNSPLHF

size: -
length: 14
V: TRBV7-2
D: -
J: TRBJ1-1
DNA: TGTGCCAGCAGCTTACAGGGGCGGAACACTGAAGCTTTCTTT
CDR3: CASSLQGRNTEAFF

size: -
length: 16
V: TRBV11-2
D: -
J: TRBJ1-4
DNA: TGTGCCAGCAGCGCGACAGCCGGGAGTAGTTGGGAAAAACTGTTTTTT
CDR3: CASSATAGSSWEKLFF

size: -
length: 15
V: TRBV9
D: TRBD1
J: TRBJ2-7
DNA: TGTGCCAGCAGCGGAGGACAGGGAAGCTCCTACGAGCAGTACTTC
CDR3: CASSGGQGSSYEQYF

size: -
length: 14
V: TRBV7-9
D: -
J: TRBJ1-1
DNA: TGTGCCAGCAGCTCTTCCTCTATGAACACTGAAGCTTTCTTT
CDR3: CASSSSSMNTEAFF

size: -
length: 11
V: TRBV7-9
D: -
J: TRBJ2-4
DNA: TGTGCCAGCAGCTTAGATGATCCCCCGGACTTC
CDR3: CASSLDDPPDF

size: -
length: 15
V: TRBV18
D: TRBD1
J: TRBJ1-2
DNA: TGTGCCAGCTCACCAGGGACAGGGGGTATCTATGGCTACACCTTC
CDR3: CASSPGTGGIYGYTF

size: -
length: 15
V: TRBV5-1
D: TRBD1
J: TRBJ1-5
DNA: TGCGCCAGCAGCATAGGGACAGGGCGCGGTCAGCCCCAGCATTTT
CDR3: CASSIGTGRGQPQHF

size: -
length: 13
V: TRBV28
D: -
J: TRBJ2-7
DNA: TGTGCCAGCAGCAACCGAGTCCGGTACGAGCAGTACTTC
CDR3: CASSNRVRYEQYF

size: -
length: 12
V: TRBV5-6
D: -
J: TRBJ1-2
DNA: TGTGCCAGCAGCTGGACAGCGGATGGCTACACCTTC
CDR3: CASSWTADGYTF

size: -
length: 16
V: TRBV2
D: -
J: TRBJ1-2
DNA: TGTGCCAGGGGTAAACAGGGTAACCCTTCTAACTATGGCTACACCTTC
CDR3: CARGKQGNPSNYGYTF

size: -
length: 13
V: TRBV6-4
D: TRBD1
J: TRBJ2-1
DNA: TGTGCCAGCAGCCCGGACAGGTACAATGAGCAGTTCTTC
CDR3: CASSPDRYNEQFF

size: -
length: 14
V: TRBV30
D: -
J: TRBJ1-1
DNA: TGTGCCTGGAGGGTCCCAGGAATGAACACTGAAGCTTTCTTT
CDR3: CAWRVPGMNTEAFF

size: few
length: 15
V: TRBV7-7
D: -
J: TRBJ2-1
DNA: TGTGCTAGCAGCTCCTCTCCGAATGGAGGGAATGAGCAGTTCTTC
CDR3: CASSSSPNGGNEQFF

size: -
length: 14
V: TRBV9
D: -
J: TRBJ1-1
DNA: TGTGCCAGCAGCGTAAGCGGGGGGCGGACTGAAGCTTTCTTT
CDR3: CASSVSGGRTEAFF

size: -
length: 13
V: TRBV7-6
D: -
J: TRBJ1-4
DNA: TGTGCCAGCAGCTTCTCCCCTAATGAAAAACTGTTTTTT
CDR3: CASSFSPNEKLFF

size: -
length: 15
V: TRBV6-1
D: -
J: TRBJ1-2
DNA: TGTGCCAGCCTGTCGTACCTGGCGGCTAACTATGGCTACACCTTC
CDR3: CASLSYLAANYGYTF

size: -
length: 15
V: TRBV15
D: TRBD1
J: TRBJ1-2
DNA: TGTGCCACCAGCATCGACAGGGAAGGGTTCTATGGCTACACCTTC
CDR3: CATSIDREGFYGYTF

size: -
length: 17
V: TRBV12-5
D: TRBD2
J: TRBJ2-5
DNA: TGTGCTAGTGGTTCCTCATCTAGCGGGGGCTTTGCGAAGACCCAGTACTTC
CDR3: CASGSSSSGGFAKTQYF

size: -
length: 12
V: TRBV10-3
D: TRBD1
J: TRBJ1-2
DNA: TGTGCCATCAGAGAGACAGGGATTGGCTACACCTTC
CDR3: CAIRETGIGYTF

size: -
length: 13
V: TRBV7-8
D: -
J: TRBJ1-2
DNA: TGTGCCAGCAGCTTATACAGCATCTATGGCTACACCTTC
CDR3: CASSLYSIYGYTF

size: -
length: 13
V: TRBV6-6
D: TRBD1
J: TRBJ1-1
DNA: TGTGCCAGCAGTCTGACAGGGGACCCCGAAGCTTTCTTT
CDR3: CASSLTGDPEAFF

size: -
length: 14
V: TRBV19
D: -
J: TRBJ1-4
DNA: TGTGCCAGTAGTATAGGGGGCTTGGGAGAAAAACTGTTTTTT
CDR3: CASSIGGLGEKLFF

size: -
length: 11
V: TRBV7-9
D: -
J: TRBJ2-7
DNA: TGTGCCAGCACCTTACAGGGCGAGCAGTACTTC
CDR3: CASTLQGEQYF

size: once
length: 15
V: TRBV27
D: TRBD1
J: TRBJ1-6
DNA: TGTGCCAGCAGTTTAAAGACAGGGATCGGTTCACCCCTCCACTTT
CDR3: CASSLKTGIGSPLHF

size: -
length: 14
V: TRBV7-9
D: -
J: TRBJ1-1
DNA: TGTGCCAGCAGCGGGGGGGGCATGAACACTGAAGCTTTCTTT
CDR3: CASSGGGMNTEAFF

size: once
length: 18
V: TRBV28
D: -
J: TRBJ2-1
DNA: TGTGCCAGCAGTTTTATCGGTCTGGGAGGAAGCTCCTACAATGAGCAGTTCTTC
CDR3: CASSFIGLGGSSYNEQFF

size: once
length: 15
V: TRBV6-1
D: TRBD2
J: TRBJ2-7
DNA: TGTGCCAGCAGCGGTGGGGGGGAGGGGTCCTACGAGCAGTACTTC
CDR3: CASSGGGEGSYEQYF

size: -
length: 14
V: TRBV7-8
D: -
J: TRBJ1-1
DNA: TGTGCCAGCAGCCCCATCGGAGGGATCAATGAAGCTTTCTTT
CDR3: CASSPIGGINEAFF

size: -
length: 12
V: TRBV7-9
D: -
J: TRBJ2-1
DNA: TGTGCCATTCGCCCTAAGATCGATGAGCAGTTCTTC
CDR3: CAIRPKIDEQFF

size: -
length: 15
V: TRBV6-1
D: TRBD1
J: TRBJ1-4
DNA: TGTGCCACCAGGCCTTCGGGACAGTTTAATGAAAAACTGTTTTTT
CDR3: CATRPSGQFNEKLFF